This is a list of T cell receptor beta chains from one sample in a study of T cells after yellow fever vaccination. TCRdb re-analysed the 5' RACE reads in MiXCR, keeping a single row per CDR3 protein. The repertoire holds 250,000 or so distinct CDR3 sequences, with about 3.9% as singletons. The sample consisted of PBMCs, taken 15 days after the yellow fever booster vaccination. These TCRs come from a man between 18 and 35 years old who received the YFV17D yellow fever vaccine. Each CDR3 is given with its conserved first and last residue. The order of the fields is clone size, V gene, D gene, J gene, CDR3 DNA, CDR3 protein. D genes are given only for firm matches. Size is omitted from some rows. Given values are once, few, many or a class for expanded clones.

clone_size: many; v_call: TRBV6-2/TRBV6-3; d_call: .; j_call: TRBJ2-2; cdr3_nt: TGTGCCAGCAGTTACGAGGGTCCACGCGACACCGGGGAGCTGTTTTTT; cdr3_aa: CASSYEGPRDTGELFF
clone_size: many; v_call: TRBV7-2; d_call: TRBD2; j_call: TRBJ2-4; cdr3_nt: TGTGCCAGCAGCGCCCCGGGGGGAGGGGCCAAAAACATTCAGTACTTC; cdr3_aa: CASSAPGGGAKNIQYF
clone_size: many; v_call: TRBV10-3; d_call: TRBD1; j_call: TRBJ2-5; cdr3_nt: TGTGCCATCAGTGAGATCAGGGGGCGGGTAGAGACCCAGTACTTC; cdr3_aa: CAISEIRGRVETQYF
clone_size: many; v_call: TRBV19; d_call: .; j_call: TRBJ1-3; cdr3_nt: TGTGCCAGCAGGCTCAAACTCTCTGGAAACACCATATATTTT; cdr3_aa: CASRLKLSGNTIYF
clone_size: many; v_call: TRBV7-2; d_call: TRBD1; j_call: TRBJ1-2; cdr3_nt: TGTGCCAGCAGCCCGAGGACAGGTGGTAGTACCTTC; cdr3_aa: CASSPRTGGSTF
clone_size: many; v_call: TRBV6-2/TRBV6-3; d_call: .; j_call: TRBJ2-3; cdr3_nt: TGTGCCAGCAGCCCACTAGAGGATACGCAGTATTTT; cdr3_aa: CASSPLEDTQYF
clone_size: many; v_call: TRBV20-1; d_call: .; j_call: TRBJ1-1; cdr3_nt: TGCAGTGCTAGAGAGGCAGGGGTGAACACTGAAGCTTTCTTT; cdr3_aa: CSAREAGVNTEAFF
clone_size: .; v_call: TRBV5-1; d_call: .; j_call: TRBJ2-3; cdr3_nt: TGCGCCAGTTCACTTGGGGTGTCAGATACGCAGTATTTT; cdr3_aa: CASSLGVSDTQYF
clone_size: many; v_call: TRBV5-1; d_call: TRBD1; j_call: TRBJ1-4; cdr3_nt: TGCGCCAGCAGACGACAGGGGGATGGACCGAAACTGTTTTTT; cdr3_aa: CASRRQGDGPKLFF
clone_size: many; v_call: TRBV29-1; d_call: .; j_call: TRBJ1-2; cdr3_nt: TGCAGCGTTGTCGTCAACTATGGCTACACCTTC; cdr3_aa: CSVVVNYGYTF
clone_size: many; v_call: TRBV7-2; d_call: .; j_call: TRBJ2-3; cdr3_nt: TGTGCCAGCAGCCTCCGGGACCCACGGAGAGTCTGGGATACGCAGTATTTT; cdr3_aa: CASSLRDPRRVWDTQYF
clone_size: .; v_call: TRBV12-3/TRBV12-4; d_call: .; j_call: TRBJ2-1; cdr3_nt: TGTGCCAGCATGGGGGTTTACAATGAGCAGTTCTTC; cdr3_aa: CASMGVYNEQFF
clone_size: many; v_call: TRBV18; d_call: .; j_call: TRBJ2-3; cdr3_nt: TGTGCCAGCTCACCGACCGGGACACCGGTTAGAGTGAGCACAGATACGCAGTATTTT; cdr3_aa: CASSPTGTPVRVSTDTQYF
clone_size: many; v_call: TRBV3-1; d_call: .; j_call: TRBJ2-5; cdr3_nt: TGTGCCAGCAGCCAAGACTTCGAGACCCAGTACTTC; cdr3_aa: CASSQDFETQYF
clone_size: many; v_call: TRBV4-1; d_call: .; j_call: TRBJ2-7; cdr3_nt: TGCGCCAGCAGCCCCTCGAACGGAAGGTACGAGCAGTACTTC; cdr3_aa: CASSPSNGRYEQYF
clone_size: many; v_call: TRBV7-3; d_call: TRBD1; j_call: TRBJ2-1; cdr3_nt: TGTGCCAGCAGCCTCCGGGACAGGGGGCAAAAGTACAATGAGCAGTTCTTC; cdr3_aa: CASSLRDRGQKYNEQFF
clone_size: many; v_call: TRBV6-4; d_call: TRBD2; j_call: TRBJ2-5; cdr3_nt: TGTGCCAGCAGTGACTCACCAGCGGGGGGTCTCGAGACCCAGTACTTC; cdr3_aa: CASSDSPAGGLETQYF
clone_size: many; v_call: TRBV5-1; d_call: .; j_call: TRBJ2-1; cdr3_nt: TGCGCCAGCAGCTGGGCTCGGGTAGCCTACAATGAGCAGTTCTTC; cdr3_aa: CASSWARVAYNEQFF
clone_size: many; v_call: TRBV5-5; d_call: .; j_call: TRBJ1-5; cdr3_nt: TGTGCCAGCAGCTTGGTATGGACAGCTAATCAGCCCCAGCATTTT; cdr3_aa: CASSLVWTANQPQHF
clone_size: many; v_call: TRBV4-3; d_call: TRBD2; j_call: TRBJ2-5; cdr3_nt: TGCGCCAGCAGCCCATCCGGACTAGCGGGGGGGAAAGAGACCCAGTACTTC; cdr3_aa: CASSPSGLAGGKETQYF
clone_size: many; v_call: TRBV20-1; d_call: TRBD1; j_call: TRBJ2-5; cdr3_nt: TGCAGTGCTAGTTTAGGGACAGGGGGGCAAGAGACCCAGTACTTC; cdr3_aa: CSASLGTGGQETQYF
clone_size: many; v_call: TRBV7-2; d_call: TRBD1; j_call: TRBJ2-5; cdr3_nt: TGTGCCAGCAGCGTGAGACAGGGGGGAAAAGAGACCCAGTACTTC; cdr3_aa: CASSVRQGGKETQYF
clone_size: many; v_call: TRBV7-2; d_call: .; j_call: TRBJ1-5; cdr3_nt: TGTGCCAGCAGCTTAACAGGGACACATAGCAATCAGCCCCAGCATTTT; cdr3_aa: CASSLTGTHSNQPQHF
clone_size: .; v_call: TRBV7-9; d_call: .; j_call: TRBJ2-6; cdr3_nt: TGTGCCAGCAGCCCCTGGACAGCGGGGGCCAACGTCCTGACTTTC; cdr3_aa: CASSPWTAGANVLTF
clone_size: many; v_call: TRBV7-9; d_call: TRBD1; j_call: TRBJ1-5; cdr3_nt: TGTGCCAGCAGCCCCGGGACAGGAGAGGATCAGCCCCAGCATTTT; cdr3_aa: CASSPGTGEDQPQHF
clone_size: few; v_call: TRBV11-2; d_call: TRBD1; j_call: TRBJ1-4; cdr3_nt: TGTGCCAGCAGCATCGGACAGGGCGCTAATGAAAAACTGTTTTTT; cdr3_aa: CASSIGQGANEKLFF